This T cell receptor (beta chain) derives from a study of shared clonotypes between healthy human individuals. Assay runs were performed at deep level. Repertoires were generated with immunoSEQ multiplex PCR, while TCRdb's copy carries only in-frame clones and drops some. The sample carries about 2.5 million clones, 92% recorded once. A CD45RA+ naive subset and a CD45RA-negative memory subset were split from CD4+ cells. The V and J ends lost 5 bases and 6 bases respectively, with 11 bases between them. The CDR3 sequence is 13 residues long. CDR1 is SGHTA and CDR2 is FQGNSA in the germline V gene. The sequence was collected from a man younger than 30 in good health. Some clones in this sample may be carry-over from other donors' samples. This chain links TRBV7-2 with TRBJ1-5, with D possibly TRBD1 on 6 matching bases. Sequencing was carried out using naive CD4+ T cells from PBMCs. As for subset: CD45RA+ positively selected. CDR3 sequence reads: CASSIRTAQPQHF. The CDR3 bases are TGTGCCAGCAGCATTCGGACAGCTCAGCCCCAGCATTTT.